This entry concerns a single TCR beta chain. The target antigen is unknown. MiXCR, run by TCRdb on the 5' RACE reads, gives a single entry per CDR3 protein. The sample records hundreds of thousands of distinct CDR3 sequences, around 11% being singletons. The sample originates from a study of CD8 T cells in ankylosing spondylitis. Study-level findings and limits: It appeared that ankylosing spondylitis blood was characterized by a TCR beta motif of fewer than 10 highly homologous variants. Past research had described some motif variants in reactive arthritis synovial fluid and blood.

The CDR3 extends over 13 amino acids. Deletions cut 4 bases from V and 3 bases from J, with 13 bases between. CDR1 and CDR2 (germline): SQVTM, ANQGSEA. Specimen: blood, either unsorted or a sorted T cell fraction (not recorded which). V usage is TRBV29-1 and J usage is TRBJ2-7, with unresolved D. This receptor was identified in a male donor with ankylosing spondylitis. CDR3 nucleotides: TGCAGCGTTGTGAGTGGGCCGCTCTACGAGCAGTACTTC. Encoded protein: CSVVSGPLYEQYF.